One and the same sample provided the 26 T cell receptor beta chains below, sequenced in a study of shared clonotypes between healthy human individuals. Data came from immunoSEQ multiplex PCR; TCRdb stores just in-frame clones and leaves some out. The top ten hold about 13% of the sample, which has about 470,000 clones, roughly 77% seen once. Sample: PBMCs. The receptors here all came from a woman in her 40s in good health. Some clones in this sample may be carry-over from other donors' samples.

The V and J genes are TRBV29-1 and TRBJ2-7; TRBD1 matches 8 bases. Germline values: CDR1 SQVTM, CDR2 ANQGSEA. The V segment lost 4 bases and the J segment 3 bases; nucleotides outside the gene matches: 5. This CDR3 has 13 residues. CDR3 sequence: CSVVTGVGYEQYF. The CDR3 DNA sequence: TGCAGCGTTGTGACAGGGGTAGGCTACGAGCAGTACTTC.

V and J are TRBV19 and TRBJ1-6; D not certain. CDR1 is LNHDA, CDR2 SQIVND, per germline (reference sequence). The CDR3 consists of 13 residues. Trimming left V 3 bases short and J 10 bases short, with 10 bases between. The CDR3 protein is CASSIGQQSPLHF. The CDR3 DNA reads as TGTGCCAGTAGTATTGGGCAACAATCACCCCTCCACTTT.

The gene calls are TRBV5-1 and TRBJ2-7; D may match TRBD1 or TRBD2 (5 bases each). This CDR3 is 14 amino acids long. Trimming pared 4 bases from V and 2 bases from J, leaving 13 bases between. Germline-derived CDR1 and CDR2 are SGHRS and YFSETQ. CDR3 amino acids: CASSPGTVTYEQYF. The CDR3 nucleotides are TGCGCCAGCAGCCCTGGGACGGTTACCTACGAGCAGTACTTC.

This sequence joins TRBV28 and TRBJ2-4; 8 nucleotides match TRBD1. Germline loops: CDR1 MDHEN, CDR2 SYDVKM. This CDR3 has 17 amino acids. Trimming cost V 6 bases and J 2 bases; bases outside gene matches: 12. CDR3 nucleotides: TGTGCCAGCAGCCCCGCTGGGCGGACAGGGCCCAAAAACATTCAGTACTTC. This encodes CASSPAGRTGPKNIQYF.

The rearrangement uses TRBV10-3 and TRBJ2-7, with 10 nucleotides matching TRBD1. This CDR3 has 15 residues. V lost 6 bases, J lost 2 bases, and 7 bases stayed unmatched. The germline CDR1 and CDR2 sequences are ENHRY and SYGVKD. CDR3 DNA: TGTGCCATCAGGGACGACAGGGGGCTCGCCTACGAGCAGTACTTC. It codes for CAIRDDRGLAYEQYF.

This clone was recorded a few times. The rearrangement uses TRBV28 and TRBJ2-5; D perhaps matches TRBD2 (7 bases). V lost 1 base and J 4 bases, leaving 10 bases between the germline ends. In germline, CDR1 is MDHEN, CDR2 SYDVKM. The CDR3 consists of 14 residues. The CDR3 DNA reads as TGTGCCAGCAGTTTATTGGCGGGGGCAGAGACCCAGTACTTC. Amino acid sequence: CASSLLAGAETQYF.

The chain uses TRBV28 and TRBJ2-7; D perhaps matches TRBD1 (7 bases). Between the trimmed V and J ends, which lost 6 bases and 4 bases, there was a span of 19 bases. Per the germline V gene, CDR1 is MDHEN and CDR2 is SYDVKM. The CDR3 has 15 residues. CDR3 DNA: TGTGCCAGCAGCCTTCGGGCGGGACAGCTATACGAGCAGTACTTC. The encoded protein is CASSLRAGQLYEQYF.

The rearrangement joins TRBV7-9 to TRBJ2-7, with 10 bases matching TRBD2. The germline V gene encodes CDR1 SEHNR and CDR2 FQNEAQ (reference sequence). This CDR3 region has 15 residues. Losses at the gene ends were 1 base for V and 3 bases for J; bases not matched to a gene: 3. Here the CDR3 reads CASSLELAGNYEQYF. CDR3 DNA sequence: TGTGCCAGCAGCTTAGAACTAGCGGGGAACTACGAGCAGTACTTC.

This chain uses TRBV5-1 with TRBJ2-1; maybe TRBD1 (5 bases). The germline gives CDR1 SGHRS, CDR2 YFSETQ. V lost 4 bases to trimming and J lost 8 bases, with 16 bases between them. The CDR3 length is 14 residues. As DNA, the CDR3 is TGCGCCAGCAGCCAGCTGCAGGGCGTCGATGAGCAGTTCTTC. Translating it yields CASSQLQGVDEQFF. Filled out from reference TRBV5-1 and TRBJ2-1, the complete variable domain reads KAGVTQTPRYLIKTRGQQVTLSCSPISGHRSVSWYQQTPGQGLQFLFEYFSETQRNKGNFPGRFSGRQFSNSRSEMNVSTLELGDSALYLCASSQLQGVDEQFFGPGTRLTVL.

This rearrangement joins TRBV27 to TRBJ2-6; D is unclear. The germline CDR1 and CDR2 sequences are MNHEY and SMNVEV (reference sequence). V was trimmed by 4 bases and J by 7 bases, leaving 8 bases between them. The CDR3 is 13 residues long. The CDR3 nucleotides read TGTGCCAGCAGTTCCATGGGAGCCAACGTCCTGACTTTC. Translating gives CASSSMGANVLTF.

The CDR3 protein is CASQAQGKYGYTF. As DNA, the CDR3 is TGTGCCAGCCAAGCCCAGGGGAAATATGGCTACACCTTC. The J gene is TRBJ1-2, the V gene TRBV19, with a weak D call TRBD1 (6 bases). Germline V gene sequence: CDR1 LNHDA, CDR2 SQIVND (reference sequence). Trimming removed 9 bases from V and 5 bases from J, with 16 bases in between. The CDR3 is made up of 13 amino acids.

The rearrangement joins TRBV7-9 to TRBJ1-2; TRBD1 matches at 7 bases. This CDR3 region has 14 residues. With V trimmed by 3 bases and J by 4 bases, 5 bases remained unmatched. In germline, CDR1 is SEHNR, CDR2 FQNEAQ (reference sequence). CDR3 amino acids: CASSLTGRGYGYTF. Written as DNA, the CDR3 is TGTGCCAGCAGCTTGACAGGGAGGGGCTATGGCTACACCTTC.

This chain joins TRBV15 and TRBJ1-4; 9 nucleotides agree with TRBD1. J lost 8 bases, V lost 4 bases, and 11 bases had no gene match. The V gene's germline CDR1 is LNHNV and CDR2 YYDKDF (reference sequence). The CDR3 length is 16 residues. The CDR3 loop reads CATSNTTGTGHEKLFF. Written as DNA, the CDR3 is TGTGCCACCAGCAACACTACCGGGACAGGGCACGAAAAACTGTTTTTT.

With respect to this clone: Other DNA variants within this sample encode the same CDR3. The chain links TRBV9 to TRBJ2-2; no reliable D call. Germline CDR1 reads SGDLS; CDR2 reads YYNGEE. The CDR3 extends over 13 amino acids. With 1 base removed from V and 0 bases from J, the gap between germline ends came to 1 base. The CDR3 is CASSVSNTGELFF. CDR3 nucleotide sequence: TGTGCCAGCAGCGTATCGAACACCGGGGAGCTGTTTTTT. Variable domain in full (rest from reference TRBV9 and TRBJ2-2): DSGVTQTPKHLITATGQRVTLRCSPRSGDLSVYWYQQSLDQGLQFLIQYYNGEERAKGNILERFSAQQFPDLHSELNLSSLELGDSALYFCASSVSNTGELFFGEGSRLTVL.

The gene calls are TRBV7-9 and TRBJ1-2; TRBD1 agrees at 7 bases. The CDR3 length is 14 residues. V trimming: 3 bases; J trimming: 4 bases; junction bases outside the gene matches: 5. Germline V lookup: CDR1 SEHNR, CDR2 FQNEAQ (reference sequence). The CDR3 sequence: CASSFGQDSYGYTF. The CDR3, as DNA: TGTGCCAGCAGCTTCGGACAGGACAGCTATGGCTACACCTTC.

This clone was counted once. The rearrangement links TRBV6-5 to TRBJ1-4; possibly TRBD1 for D (5 bases). CDR3 length equals 15 residues. Deletions cut 10 bases from V and 1 base from J, with 16 bases between. Per germline, CDR1 MNHEY and CDR2 SVGAGI. The CDR3 bases are TGTGCCACTAAGAGGAGGGGTCAAACTAATGAAAAACTGTTTTTT. As protein: CATKRRGQTNEKLFF.

On this clone itself: The likely explanation is a read error, given a far larger clone one base away. J is TRBJ2-7 and V is TRBV7-9; D ambiguous. The CDR3 length is 11 residues. Germline-derived CDR1 and CDR2 are SEHNR and FQNEAQ (reference sequence). Trimming shortened V by 5 bases and J by 0 bases, and 2 bases separated the two germline ends. The CDR3 bases are TGTGCCAGCAGCCACTCCTACGAGCAGTACTTC. As protein: CASSHSYEQYF.

The V gene is TRBV27, the J gene TRBJ2-5; D is perhaps TRBD1 or TRBD2 (5 bases each). Germline CDR1 is MNHEY and CDR2 is SMNVEV (reference sequence). The V and J ends lost 5 bases and 1 base respectively, with 11 bases between them. The CDR3 sequence is 14 residues long. The CDR3 loop reads CASSTRGPQETQYF. In DNA, the CDR3 is TGTGCCAGCAGTACGAGGGGCCCCCAAGAGACCCAGTACTTC.

The chain carries TRBV6-1 and TRBJ1-5; TRBD1 is a possible D gene (5 bases). V was clipped by 1 base and J by 5 bases, with 6 bases between them. The CDR3 consists of 13 residues. Germline V gene lookup returns CDR1 MNHNS and CDR2 SASEGT. CDR3 coding DNA: TGTGCCAGCAGTGAAGGGGGCTATCAGCCCCAGCATTTT. It is translated as CASSEGGYQPQHF.

The gene calls are TRBV7-8 and TRBJ2-3; D gene ambiguous. The V and J ends lost 7 bases and 1 base respectively, with 18 bases between them. The CDR3 runs to 16 residues. CDR1 and CDR2 from the germline V gene are SGHVS and FQNEAQ. CDR3 sequence: CASTLTSVQRTDTQYF. The CDR3 DNA reads TGTGCCAGCACCCTTACCTCGGTACAACGCACAGATACGCAGTATTTT.

The table lists this clone with many counts. This chain connects TRBV4-1 to TRBJ2-2; 11 bases agree with TRBD2. This CDR3 is 17 amino acids long. Trimming cost V 2 bases and J 2 bases; bases outside gene matches: 4. Per the germline V gene, CDR1 is MGHRA and CDR2 is YSYEKL. The CDR3 DNA is TGCGCCAGCAGCCAAAGGACTAGCGGGCATAACACCGGGGAGCTGTTTTTT. It specifies CASSQRTSGHNTGELFF.

The J gene is TRBJ1-5, the V gene TRBV2, with D uncertain. The V gene lost 1 base and the J gene lost 1 base, with 8 bases spanning the gap. Germline V gives CDR1 SNHLY, CDR2 FYNNEI. The CDR3 loop spans 15 amino acids. The CDR3 loop is CASSEVGQSNQPQHF. The CDR3 DNA reads TGTGCCAGCAGTGAAGTAGGGCAGAGCAATCAGCCCCAGCATTTT.

The chain employs TRBV7-9 and TRBJ2-1; 13 positions match TRBD2. The germline V gene has CDR1 SEHNR and CDR2 FQNEAQ (reference sequence). CDR3 length: 15 amino acids. With 5 bases clipped from V and 6 bases from J, the junction kept 4 bases outside the gene matches. Here the CDR3 reads CASSARLAGGNEQFF. The DNA for the CDR3 is TGTGCCAGCAGCGCTCGACTAGCGGGAGGCAATGAGCAGTTCTTC. The whole variable domain, filled in from reference TRBV7-9 and TRBJ2-1, reads DTGVSQNPRHKITKRGQNVTFRCDPISEHNRLYWYRQTLGQGPEFLTYFQNEAQLEKSRLLSDRFSAERPKGSFSTLEIQRTEQGDSAMYLCASSARLAGGNEQFFGPGTRLTVL.

The V call is TRBV5-1, the J call TRBJ2-5; TRBD1 aligns across 7 bases. J gave up 2 bases and V 4 bases, and 8 bases lay outside the gene matches. The length of the CDR3 is 15 residues. Germline V gene lookup returns CDR1 SGHRS and CDR2 YFSETQ. CDR3 loop: CASSPSPGQQETQYF. The DNA for the CDR3 is TGCGCCAGCAGCCCATCTCCGGGACAGCAAGAGACCCAGTACTTC.

This sequence joins TRBV19 and TRBJ2-2; 10 bases are shared with TRBD2. The trim removed 4 bases at V and 5 bases at J, leaving 7 bases unmatched. This CDR3 is built from 16 residues. Germline V gene data show CDR1 as LNHDA and CDR2 as SQIVND (reference sequence). The CDR3 sequence: CASSKVAGGMTGELFF. The CDR3 nucleotides read TGTGCCAGTAGTAAAGTAGCGGGAGGTATGACCGGGGAGCTGTTTTTT.

The V gene is TRBV7-3, the J gene TRBJ2-7, with 9 nucleotides matching TRBD1. Unmatched junction bases numbered 2, after V lost 5 bases and J lost 3 bases. This CDR3 is 13 amino acids long. Germline V gene data show CDR1 as SGHTA and CDR2 as FQGTGA. The CDR3: CASSRDRDYEQYF. CDR3 DNA sequence: TGTGCCAGCAGCCGGGACAGGGACTACGAGCAGTACTTC.